This T cell receptor (beta chain) was identified during a study of blood T cell repertoires in COVID-19. Study overall: Sites across the United States, Italy and Spain contributed samples from acute and convalescent COVID-19.

Germline lookup yields CDR1 KGHSH and CDR2 LQKENI. Germline trimming cut 3 bases from V and 7 bases from J; bases unmatched to any gene: 4. This CDR3 has 15 amino acids. The protocol was immunoSEQ multiplex PCR, while the TCRdb copy is restricted to in-frame clones and leaves out a portion. The table has about 190,000 clones, roughly 87% seen once. Sequenced sample: peripheral blood. The rearrangement links TRBV18 to TRBJ1-6, with 9 bases that match TRBD1. This TCR was sampled from a woman between 40 and 50 years old with acute or convalescent COVID-19. The CDR3 region is CASSPRDRENSPLHF. The DNA of the CDR3 is TGTGCCAGCTCACCCCGGGACAGGGAGAATTCACCCCTCCACTTT.